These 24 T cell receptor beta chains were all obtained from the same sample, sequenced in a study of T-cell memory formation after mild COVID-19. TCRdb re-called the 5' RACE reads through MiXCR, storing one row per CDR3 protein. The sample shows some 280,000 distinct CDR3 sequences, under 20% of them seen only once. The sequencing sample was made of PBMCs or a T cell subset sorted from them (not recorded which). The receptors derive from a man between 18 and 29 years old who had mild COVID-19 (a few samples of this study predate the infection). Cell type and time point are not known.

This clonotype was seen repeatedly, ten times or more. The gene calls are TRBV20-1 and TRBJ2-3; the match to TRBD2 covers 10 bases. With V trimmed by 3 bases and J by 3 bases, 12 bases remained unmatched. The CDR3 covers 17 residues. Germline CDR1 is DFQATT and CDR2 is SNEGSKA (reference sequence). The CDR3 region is CSASGLIASGGTDTQYF. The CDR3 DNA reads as TGCAGTGCTAGCGGACTTATAGCTAGCGGGGGTACAGATACGCAGTATTTT.

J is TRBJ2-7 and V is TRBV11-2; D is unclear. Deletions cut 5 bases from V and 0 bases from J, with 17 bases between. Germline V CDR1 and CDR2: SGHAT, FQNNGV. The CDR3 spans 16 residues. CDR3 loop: CASSQPGGGSSYEQYF. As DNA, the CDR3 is TGTGCCAGCAGCCAACCCGGCGGCGGTAGCTCCTACGAGCAGTACTTC.

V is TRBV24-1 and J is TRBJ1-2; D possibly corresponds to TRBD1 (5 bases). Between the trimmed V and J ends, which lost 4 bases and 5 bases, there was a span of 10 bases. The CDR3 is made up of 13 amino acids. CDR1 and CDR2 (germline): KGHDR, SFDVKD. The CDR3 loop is CATSDSGTYGYTF. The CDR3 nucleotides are TGTGCCACCAGTGACTCCGGGACGTATGGCTACACCTTC.

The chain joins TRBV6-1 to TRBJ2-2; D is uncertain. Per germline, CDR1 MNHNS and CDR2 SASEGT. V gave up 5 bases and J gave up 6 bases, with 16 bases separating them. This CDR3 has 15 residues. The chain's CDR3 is CASSLGVTVAGELFF. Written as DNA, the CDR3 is TGTGCCAGCAGTCTAGGTGTTACGGTGGCCGGGGAGCTGTTTTTT.

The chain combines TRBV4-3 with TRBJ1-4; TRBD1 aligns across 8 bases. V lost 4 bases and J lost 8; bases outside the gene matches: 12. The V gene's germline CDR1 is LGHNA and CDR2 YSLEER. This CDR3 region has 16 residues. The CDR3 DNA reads TGCGCCAGCAGCCGCTCGGGGCAGGGGGCCCGGGAAAAACTGTTTTTT. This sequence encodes CASSRSGQGAREKLFF.

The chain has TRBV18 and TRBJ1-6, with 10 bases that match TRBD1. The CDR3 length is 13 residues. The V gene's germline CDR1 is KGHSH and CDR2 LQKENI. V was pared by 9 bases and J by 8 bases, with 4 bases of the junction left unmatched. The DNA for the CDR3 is TGTGCCAGTGCCGGGACAGGGGATTCACCCCTCCACTTT. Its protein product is CASAGTGDSPLHF.

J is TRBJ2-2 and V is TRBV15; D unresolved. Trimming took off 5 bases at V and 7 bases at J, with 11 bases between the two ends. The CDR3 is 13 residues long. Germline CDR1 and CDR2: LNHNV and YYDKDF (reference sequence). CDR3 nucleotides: TGTGCCACCAGCCCCGTGGGTCACGGGGAGCTGTTTTTT. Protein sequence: CATSPVGHGELFF.

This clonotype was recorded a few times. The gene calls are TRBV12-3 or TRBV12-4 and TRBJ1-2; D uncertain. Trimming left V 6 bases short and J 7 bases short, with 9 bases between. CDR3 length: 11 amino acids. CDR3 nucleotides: TGTGCCAGCAGCATCATGGGTGGCTACACCTTC. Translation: CASSIMGGYTF.

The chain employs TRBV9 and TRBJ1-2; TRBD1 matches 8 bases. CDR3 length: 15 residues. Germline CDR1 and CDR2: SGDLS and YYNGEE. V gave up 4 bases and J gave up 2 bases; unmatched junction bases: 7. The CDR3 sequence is CASSHTTGANYGYTF. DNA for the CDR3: TGTGCCAGCAGCCATACGACAGGGGCCAACTATGGCTACACCTTC.

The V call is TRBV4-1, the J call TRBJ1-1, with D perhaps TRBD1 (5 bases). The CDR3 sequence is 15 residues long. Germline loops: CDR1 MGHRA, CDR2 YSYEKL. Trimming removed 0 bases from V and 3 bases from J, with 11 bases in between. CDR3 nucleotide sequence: TGCGCCAGCAGCCAAGATACCGGGGGGTACACTGAAGCTTTCTTT. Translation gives CASSQDTGGYTEAFF.

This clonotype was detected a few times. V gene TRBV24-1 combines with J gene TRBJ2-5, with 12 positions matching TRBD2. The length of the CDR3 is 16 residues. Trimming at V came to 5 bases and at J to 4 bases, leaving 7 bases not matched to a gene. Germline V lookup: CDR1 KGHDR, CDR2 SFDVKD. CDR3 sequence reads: CATSGETSGGRETQYF. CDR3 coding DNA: TGTGCCACCAGTGGCGAGACTAGCGGGGGCCGAGAGACCCAGTACTTC.

The CDR3 coding sequence is TGTGCCAGTAAAGAGGAACAGGGGGTAAGAGAGCAGTACTTC. Its protein product is CASKEEQGVREQYF. The rearrangement links TRBV19 to TRBJ2-7, with 8 bases lining up with TRBD1. The length of the CDR3 is 14 residues. V dropped 7 bases and J dropped 7; count of bases not matched to a gene: 12. Germline V gene data show CDR1 as LNHDA and CDR2 as SQIVND (reference sequence).

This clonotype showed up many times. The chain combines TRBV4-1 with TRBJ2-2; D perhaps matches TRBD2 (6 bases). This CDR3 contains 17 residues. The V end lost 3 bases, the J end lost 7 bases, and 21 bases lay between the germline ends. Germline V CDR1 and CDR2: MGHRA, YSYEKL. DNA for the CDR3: TGCGCCAGCAGCCACGATCGACTAGTCGGGGTCCTCGGGGAGCTGTTTTTT. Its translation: CASSHDRLVGVLGELFF.

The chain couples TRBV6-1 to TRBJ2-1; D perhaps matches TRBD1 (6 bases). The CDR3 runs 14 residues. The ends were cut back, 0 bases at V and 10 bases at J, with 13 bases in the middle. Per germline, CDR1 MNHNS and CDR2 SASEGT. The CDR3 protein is CASSEAHRVYEQFF. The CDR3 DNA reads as TGTGCCAGCAGTGAAGCCCACAGGGTTTACGAGCAGTTCTTC.

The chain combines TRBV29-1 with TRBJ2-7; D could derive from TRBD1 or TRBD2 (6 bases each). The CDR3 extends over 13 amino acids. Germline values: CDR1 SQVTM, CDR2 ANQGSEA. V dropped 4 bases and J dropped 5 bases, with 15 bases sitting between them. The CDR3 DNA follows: TGCAGCGTTGGGGGCAGGGGAGGCGACGAGCAGTACTTC. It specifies CSVGGRGGDEQYF.

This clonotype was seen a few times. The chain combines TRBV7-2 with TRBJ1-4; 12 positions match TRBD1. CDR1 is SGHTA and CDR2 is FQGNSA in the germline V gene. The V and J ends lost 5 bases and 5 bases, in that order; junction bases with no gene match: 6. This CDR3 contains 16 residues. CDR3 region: CASSPGQGAGNEKLFF. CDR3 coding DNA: TGTGCCAGCAGCCCGGGACAGGGGGCTGGGAATGAAAAACTGTTTTTT.

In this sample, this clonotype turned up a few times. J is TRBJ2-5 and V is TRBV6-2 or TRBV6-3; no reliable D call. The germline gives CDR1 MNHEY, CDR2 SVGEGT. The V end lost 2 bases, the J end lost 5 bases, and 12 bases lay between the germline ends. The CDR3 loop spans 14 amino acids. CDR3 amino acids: CASSYRPLVETQYF. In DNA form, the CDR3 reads TGTGCCAGCAGTTACAGACCCCTGGTTGAGACCCAGTACTTC.

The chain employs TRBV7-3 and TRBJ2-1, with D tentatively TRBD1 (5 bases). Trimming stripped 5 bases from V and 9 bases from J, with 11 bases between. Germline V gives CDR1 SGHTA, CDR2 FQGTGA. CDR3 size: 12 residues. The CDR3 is CASSSRRGEQFF. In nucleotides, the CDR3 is TGTGCCAGCAGCAGCCGTAGGGGTGAGCAGTTCTTC.

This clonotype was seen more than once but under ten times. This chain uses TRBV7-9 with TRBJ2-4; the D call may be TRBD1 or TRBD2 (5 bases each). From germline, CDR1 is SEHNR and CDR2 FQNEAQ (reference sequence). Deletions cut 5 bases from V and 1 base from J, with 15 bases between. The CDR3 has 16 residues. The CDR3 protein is CASSQLRGHAKNIQYF. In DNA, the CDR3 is TGTGCCAGCAGCCAGCTACGGGGCCACGCCAAAAACATTCAGTACTTC.

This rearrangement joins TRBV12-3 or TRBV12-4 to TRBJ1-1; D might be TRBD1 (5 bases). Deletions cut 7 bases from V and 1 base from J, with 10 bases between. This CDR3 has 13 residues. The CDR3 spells CASTSRANTEAFF. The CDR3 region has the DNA TGTGCCAGCACTAGCAGGGCGAACACTGAAGCTTTCTTT.

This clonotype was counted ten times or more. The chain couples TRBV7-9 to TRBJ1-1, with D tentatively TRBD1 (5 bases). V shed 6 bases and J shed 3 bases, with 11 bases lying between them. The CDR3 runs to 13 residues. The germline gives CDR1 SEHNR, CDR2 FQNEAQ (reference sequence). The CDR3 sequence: CASRYEGYTEAFF. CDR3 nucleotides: TGTGCCAGCAGATATGAGGGGTACACTGAAGCTTTCTTT.

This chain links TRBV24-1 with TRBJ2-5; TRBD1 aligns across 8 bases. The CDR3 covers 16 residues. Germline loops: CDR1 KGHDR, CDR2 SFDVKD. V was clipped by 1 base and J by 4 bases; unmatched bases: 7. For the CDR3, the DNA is TGTGCCACCAGTGATTTTAGGACAGGGTGGGGAGAGACCCAGTACTTC. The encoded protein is CATSDFRTGWGETQYF.

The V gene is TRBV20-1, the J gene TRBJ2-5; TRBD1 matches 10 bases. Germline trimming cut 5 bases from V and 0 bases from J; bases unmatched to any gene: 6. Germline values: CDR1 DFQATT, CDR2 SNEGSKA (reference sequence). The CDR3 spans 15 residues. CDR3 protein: CSASGQGTYQETQYF. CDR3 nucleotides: TGCAGTGCTTCGGGACAGGGGACGTACCAAGAGACCCAGTACTTC.

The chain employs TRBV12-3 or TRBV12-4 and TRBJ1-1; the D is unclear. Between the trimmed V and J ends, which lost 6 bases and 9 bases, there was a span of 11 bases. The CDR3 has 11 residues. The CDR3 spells CASSFAQKAFF. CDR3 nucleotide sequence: TGTGCCAGCAGCTTTGCCCAGAAAGCTTTCTTT.